This is a list of T cell receptor beta chains from one sample in a study of blood T cell repertoires in COVID-19. TCRdb keeps only in-frame clones here, not all; method: immunoSEQ multiplex PCR. The sample has about 130,000 clones, 85% seen once. Source material: peripheral blood. These receptors all come from a woman of 80 years or more with acute or convalescent COVID-19. CDR3s leave out the opening cysteine and the closing phenylalanine or tryptophan. Fields, in order: V gene, clone size, J gene, CDR3 protein. Clone sizes are given selectively: once, few, many, or a class where the clone is expanded.

v_call: TRBV11-2
clone_size: -
j_call: TRBJ2-4
cdr3_aa: ASSLVSGGNIQY

v_call: TRBV14
clone_size: -
j_call: TRBJ1-2
cdr3_aa: ASSQIQGTDGYT

v_call: TRBV20-1
clone_size: -
j_call: TRBJ1-6
cdr3_aa: SASISPGNSPLH

v_call: TRBV2
clone_size: -
j_call: TRBJ1-2
cdr3_aa: ASRARRESYT

v_call: TRBV21-1
clone_size: -
j_call: TRBJ1-5
cdr3_aa: ASSGADRVWTNQPQH

v_call: TRBV13
clone_size: -
j_call: TRBJ1-2
cdr3_aa: ASSHRDRGLINYGYT

v_call: TRBV2
clone_size: -
j_call: TRBJ1-6
cdr3_aa: ASSPDISALH

v_call: TRBV6-6
clone_size: -
j_call: TRBJ1-1
cdr3_aa: ASSYLGRDTF

v_call: TRBV7-3
clone_size: -
j_call: TRBJ1-1
cdr3_aa: ASSLKGPMSGGRVDTEAF

v_call: TRBV6-5
clone_size: -
j_call: TRBJ2-2
cdr3_aa: ASSYGTLNTGELF

v_call: TRBV5-1
clone_size: -
j_call: TRBJ2-1
cdr3_aa: ASSFRDSSYNEQF

v_call: TRBV6-1
clone_size: few
j_call: TRBJ1-1
cdr3_aa: ASSDRITEAF

v_call: TRBV6-6
clone_size: -
j_call: TRBJ1-1
cdr3_aa: ATQFRGNTEAF